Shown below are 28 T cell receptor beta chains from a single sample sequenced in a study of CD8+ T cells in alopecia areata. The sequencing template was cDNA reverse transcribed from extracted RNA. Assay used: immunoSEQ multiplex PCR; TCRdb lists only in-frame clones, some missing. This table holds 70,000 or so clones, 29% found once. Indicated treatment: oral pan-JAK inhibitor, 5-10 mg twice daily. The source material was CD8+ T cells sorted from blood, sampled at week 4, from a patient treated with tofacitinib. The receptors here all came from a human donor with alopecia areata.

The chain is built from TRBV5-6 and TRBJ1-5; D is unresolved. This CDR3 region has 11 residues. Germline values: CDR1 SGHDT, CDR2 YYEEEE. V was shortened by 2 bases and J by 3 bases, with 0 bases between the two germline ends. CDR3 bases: TGTGCCAGCAGCTTCAATCAGCCCCAGCATTTT. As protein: CASSFNQPQHF.

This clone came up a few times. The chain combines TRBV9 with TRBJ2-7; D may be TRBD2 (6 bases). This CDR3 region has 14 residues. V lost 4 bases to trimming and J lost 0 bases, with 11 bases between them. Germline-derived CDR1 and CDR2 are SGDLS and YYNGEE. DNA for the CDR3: TGTGCCAGCAGCCCGGGGGAGAGCTCCTACGAGCAGTACTTC. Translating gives CASSPGESSYEQYF.

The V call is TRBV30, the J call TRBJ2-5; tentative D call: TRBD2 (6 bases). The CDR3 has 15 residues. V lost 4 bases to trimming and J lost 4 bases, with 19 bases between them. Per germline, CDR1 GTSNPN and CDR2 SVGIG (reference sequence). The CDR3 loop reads CAWTTAGTPGETQYF. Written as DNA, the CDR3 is TGTGCCTGGACCACCGCGGGGACCCCCGGAGAGACCCAGTACTTC.

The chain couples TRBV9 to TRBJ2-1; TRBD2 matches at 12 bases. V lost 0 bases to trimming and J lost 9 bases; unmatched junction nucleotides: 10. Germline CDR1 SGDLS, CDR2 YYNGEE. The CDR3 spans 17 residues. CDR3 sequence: CASSVGLAGDGALEQFF. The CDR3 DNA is TGTGCCAGCAGCGTAGGACTAGCGGGAGACGGTGCGCTTGAGCAGTTCTTC. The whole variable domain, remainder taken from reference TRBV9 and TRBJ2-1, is DSGVTQTPKHLITATGQRVTLRCSPRSGDLSVYWYQQSLDQGLQFLIQYYNGEERAKGNILERFSAQQFPDLHSELNLSSLELGDSALYFCASSVGLAGDGALEQFFGPGTRLTVL.

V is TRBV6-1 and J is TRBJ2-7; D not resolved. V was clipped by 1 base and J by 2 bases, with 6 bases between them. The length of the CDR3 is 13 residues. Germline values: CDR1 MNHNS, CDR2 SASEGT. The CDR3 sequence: CASSEGATYEQYF. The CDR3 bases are TGTGCCAGCAGTGAAGGGGCAACCTACGAGCAGTACTTC.

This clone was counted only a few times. This CDR3 reads CASSLMGTAEQYF. CDR3 DNA sequence: TGTGCCAGCAGCTTAATGGGTACCGCCGAGCAGTACTTC. The chain links TRBV7-2 to TRBJ2-7; D unresolved. Trimming pared 2 bases from V and 6 bases from J, leaving 11 bases between. CDR1 and CDR2 (germline): SGHTA, FQGNSA. The CDR3 is 13 residues long. Full variable domain (outside the CDR3, taken from reference TRBV7-2 and TRBJ2-7): GAGVSQSPSNKVTEKGKDVELRCDPISGHTALYWYRQSLGQGLEFLIYFQGNSAPDKSGLPSDRFSAERTGGSVSTLTIQRTQQEDSAVYLCASSLMGTAEQYFGPGTRLTVT.

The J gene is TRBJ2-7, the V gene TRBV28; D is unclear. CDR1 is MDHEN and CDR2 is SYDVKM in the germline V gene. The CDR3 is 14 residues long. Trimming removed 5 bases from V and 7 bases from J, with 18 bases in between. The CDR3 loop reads CASSITPGDGEQYF. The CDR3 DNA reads TGTGCCAGCAGTATAACTCCTGGAGACGGAGAGCAGTACTTC.

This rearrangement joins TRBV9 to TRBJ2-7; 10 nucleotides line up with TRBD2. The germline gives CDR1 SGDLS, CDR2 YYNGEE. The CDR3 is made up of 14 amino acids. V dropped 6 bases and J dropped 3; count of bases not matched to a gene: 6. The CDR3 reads CASNPSGSSYEQYF. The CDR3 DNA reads TGTGCCAGCAACCCTAGCGGGAGTAGCTACGAGCAGTACTTC. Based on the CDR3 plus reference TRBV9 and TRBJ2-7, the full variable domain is DSGVTQTPKHLITATGQRVTLRCSPRSGDLSVYWYQQSLDQGLQFLIQYYNGEERAKGNILERFSAQQFPDLHSELNLSSLELGDSALYFCASNPSGSSYEQYFGPGTRLTVT.

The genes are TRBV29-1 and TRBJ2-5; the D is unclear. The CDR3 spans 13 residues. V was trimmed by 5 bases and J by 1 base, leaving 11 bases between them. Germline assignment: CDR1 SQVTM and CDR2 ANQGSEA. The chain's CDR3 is CSVFLTIQETQYF. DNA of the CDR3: TGCAGCGTTTTTCTGACGATCCAAGAGACCCAGTACTTC.

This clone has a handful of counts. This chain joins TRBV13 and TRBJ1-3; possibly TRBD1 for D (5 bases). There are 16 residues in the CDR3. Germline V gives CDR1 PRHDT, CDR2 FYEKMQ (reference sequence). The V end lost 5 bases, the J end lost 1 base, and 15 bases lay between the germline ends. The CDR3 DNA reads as TGTGCCAGCAGCCCTCGGGACCGAGAATCTGGAAACACCATATATTTT. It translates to CASSPRDRESGNTIYF.

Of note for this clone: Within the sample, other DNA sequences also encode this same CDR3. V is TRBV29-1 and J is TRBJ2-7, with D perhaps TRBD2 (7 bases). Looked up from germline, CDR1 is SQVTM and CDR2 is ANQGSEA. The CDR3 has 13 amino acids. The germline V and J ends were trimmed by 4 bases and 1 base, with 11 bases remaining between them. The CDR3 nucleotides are TGCAGCGTTGGCGGGGGCGCATCCTACGAGCAGTACTTC. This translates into CSVGGGASYEQYF.

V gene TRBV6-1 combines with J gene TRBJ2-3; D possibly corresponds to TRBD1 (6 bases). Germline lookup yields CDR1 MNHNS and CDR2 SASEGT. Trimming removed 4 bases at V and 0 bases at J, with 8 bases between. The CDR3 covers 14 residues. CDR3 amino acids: CASSGTGSTDTQYF. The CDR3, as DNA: TGTGCCAGCAGTGGCACAGGGAGCACAGATACGCAGTATTTT.

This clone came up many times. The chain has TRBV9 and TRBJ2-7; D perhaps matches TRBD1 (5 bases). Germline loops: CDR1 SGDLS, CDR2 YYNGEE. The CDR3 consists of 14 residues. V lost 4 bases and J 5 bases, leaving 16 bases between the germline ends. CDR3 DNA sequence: TGTGCCAGCAGCCCAGTAGGTCTAGGGGACGAGCAGTACTTC. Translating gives CASSPVGLGDEQYF. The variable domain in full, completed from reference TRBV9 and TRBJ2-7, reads DSGVTQTPKHLITATGQRVTLRCSPRSGDLSVYWYQQSLDQGLQFLIQYYNGEERAKGNILERFSAQQFPDLHSELNLSSLELGDSALYFCASSPVGLGDEQYFGPGTRLTVT.

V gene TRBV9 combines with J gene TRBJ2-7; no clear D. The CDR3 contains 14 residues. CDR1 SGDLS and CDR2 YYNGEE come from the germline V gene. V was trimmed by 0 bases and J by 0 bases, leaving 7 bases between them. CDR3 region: CASSVGYASYEQYF. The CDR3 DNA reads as TGTGCCAGCAGCGTAGGGTATGCCTCCTACGAGCAGTACTTC. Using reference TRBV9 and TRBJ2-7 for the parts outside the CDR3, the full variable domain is DSGVTQTPKHLITATGQRVTLRCSPRSGDLSVYWYQQSLDQGLQFLIQYYNGEERAKGNILERFSAQQFPDLHSELNLSSLELGDSALYFCASSVGYASYEQYFGPGTRLTVT.

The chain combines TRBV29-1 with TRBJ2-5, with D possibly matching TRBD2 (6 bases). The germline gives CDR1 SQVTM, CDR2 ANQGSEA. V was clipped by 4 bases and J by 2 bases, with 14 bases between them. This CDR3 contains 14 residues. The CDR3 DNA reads TGCAGCGTTGGAGAGATAGGGAGGCAAGAGACCCAGTACTTC. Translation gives CSVGEIGRQETQYF. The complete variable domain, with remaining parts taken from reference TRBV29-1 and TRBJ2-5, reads SAVISQKPSRDICQRGTSLTIQCQVDSQVTMMFWYRQQPGQSLTLIATANQGSEATYESGFVIDKFPISRPNLTFSTLTVSNMSPEDSSIYLCSVGEIGRQETQYFGPGTRLLVL.

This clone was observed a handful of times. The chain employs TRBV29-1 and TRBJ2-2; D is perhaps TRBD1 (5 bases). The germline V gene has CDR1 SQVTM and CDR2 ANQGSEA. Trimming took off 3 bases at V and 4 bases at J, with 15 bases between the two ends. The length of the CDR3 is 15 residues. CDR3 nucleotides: TGCAGCGTTGAGAGGAGACAGACATTCACCGGGGAGCTGTTTTTT. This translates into CSVERRQTFTGELFF.

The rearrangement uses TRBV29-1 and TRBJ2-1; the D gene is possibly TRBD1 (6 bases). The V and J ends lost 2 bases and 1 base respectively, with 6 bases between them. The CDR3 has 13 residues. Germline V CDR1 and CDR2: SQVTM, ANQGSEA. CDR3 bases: TGCAGCGTTGAACAGGGGTCCTACAATGAGCAGTTCTTC. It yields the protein CSVEQGSYNEQFF.

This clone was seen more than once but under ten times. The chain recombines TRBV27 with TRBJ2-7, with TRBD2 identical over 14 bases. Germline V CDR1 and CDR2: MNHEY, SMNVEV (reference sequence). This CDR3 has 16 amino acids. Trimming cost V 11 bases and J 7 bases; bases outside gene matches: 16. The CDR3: CAAATSGREAVYEQYF. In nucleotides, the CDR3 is TGTGCCGCCGCGACTAGCGGGAGGGAAGCGGTTTATGAGCAGTACTTC.

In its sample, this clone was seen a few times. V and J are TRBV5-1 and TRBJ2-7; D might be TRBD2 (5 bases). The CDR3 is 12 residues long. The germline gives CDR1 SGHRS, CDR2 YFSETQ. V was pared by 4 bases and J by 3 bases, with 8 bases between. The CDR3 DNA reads TGCGCCAGCAGCCCCGGGGTCTACGAGCAGTACTTC. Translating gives CASSPGVYEQYF.

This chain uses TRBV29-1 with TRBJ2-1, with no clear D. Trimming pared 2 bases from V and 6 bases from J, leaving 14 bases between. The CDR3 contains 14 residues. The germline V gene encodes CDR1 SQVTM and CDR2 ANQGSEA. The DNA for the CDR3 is TGCAGCGTTGAATTAGGCCTAATAGGCAATGAGCAGTTCTTC. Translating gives CSVELGLIGNEQFF.

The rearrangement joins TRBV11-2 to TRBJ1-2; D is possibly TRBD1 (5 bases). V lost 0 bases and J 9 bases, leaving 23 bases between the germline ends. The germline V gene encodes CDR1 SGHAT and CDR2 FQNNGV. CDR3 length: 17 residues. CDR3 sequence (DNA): TGTGCCAGCAGCTTAGATAGAGACGGATCAGGGATGCGAAGCTACACCTTC. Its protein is CASSLDRDGSGMRSYTF.

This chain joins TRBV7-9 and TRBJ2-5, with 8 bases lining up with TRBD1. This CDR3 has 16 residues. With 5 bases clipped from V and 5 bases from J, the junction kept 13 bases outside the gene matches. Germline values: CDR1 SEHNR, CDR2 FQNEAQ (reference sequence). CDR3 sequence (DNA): TGTGCCAGCAGCCCAGACGCCAGGGGGCGCCGGGAGACCCAGTACTTC. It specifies CASSPDARGRRETQYF.

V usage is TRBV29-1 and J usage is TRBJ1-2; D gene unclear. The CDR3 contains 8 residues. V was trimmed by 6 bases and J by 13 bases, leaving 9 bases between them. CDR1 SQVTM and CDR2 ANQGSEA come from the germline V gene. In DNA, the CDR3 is TGCAGCGTACCACCGGCCACCTTC. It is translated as CSVPPATF.

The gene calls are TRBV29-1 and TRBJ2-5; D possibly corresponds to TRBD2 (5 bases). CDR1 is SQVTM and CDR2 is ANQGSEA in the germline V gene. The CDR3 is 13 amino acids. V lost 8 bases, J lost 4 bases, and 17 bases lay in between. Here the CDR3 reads CSSEGGSLETQYF. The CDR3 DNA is TGCAGCTCCGAGGGTGGGTCTTTAGAGACCCAGTACTTC. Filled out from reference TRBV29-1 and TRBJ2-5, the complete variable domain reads SAVISQKPSRDICQRGTSLTIQCQVDSQVTMMFWYRQQPGQSLTLIATANQGSEATYESGFVIDKFPISRPNLTFSTLTVSNMSPEDSSIYLCSSEGGSLETQYFGPGTRLLVL.

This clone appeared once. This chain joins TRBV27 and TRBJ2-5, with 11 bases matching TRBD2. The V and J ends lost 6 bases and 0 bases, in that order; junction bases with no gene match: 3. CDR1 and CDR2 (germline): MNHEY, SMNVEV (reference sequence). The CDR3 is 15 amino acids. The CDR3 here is CASSLGLADQETQYF. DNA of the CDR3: TGTGCCAGCAGCCTGGGACTAGCGGACCAAGAGACCCAGTACTTC.

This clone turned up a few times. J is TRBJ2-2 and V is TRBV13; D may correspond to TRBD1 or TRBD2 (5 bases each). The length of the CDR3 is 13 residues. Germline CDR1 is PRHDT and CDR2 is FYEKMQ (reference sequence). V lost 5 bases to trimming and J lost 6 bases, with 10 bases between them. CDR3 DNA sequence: TGTGCCAGCAGCCATGGGGGTTCCGGGGAGCTGTTTTTT. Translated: CASSHGGSGELFF.

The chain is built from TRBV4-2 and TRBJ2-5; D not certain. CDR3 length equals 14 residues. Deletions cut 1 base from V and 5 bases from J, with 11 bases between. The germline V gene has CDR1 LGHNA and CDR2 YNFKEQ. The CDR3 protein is CASSQVAQLETQYF. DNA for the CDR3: TGTGCCAGCAGCCAAGTAGCCCAGCTGGAGACCCAGTACTTC.

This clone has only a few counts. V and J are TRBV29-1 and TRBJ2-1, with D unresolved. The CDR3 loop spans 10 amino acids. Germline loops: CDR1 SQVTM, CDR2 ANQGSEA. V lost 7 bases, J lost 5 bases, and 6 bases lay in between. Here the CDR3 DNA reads TGCAGCGGCGTCCACAATGAGCAGTTCTTC. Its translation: CSGVHNEQFF.